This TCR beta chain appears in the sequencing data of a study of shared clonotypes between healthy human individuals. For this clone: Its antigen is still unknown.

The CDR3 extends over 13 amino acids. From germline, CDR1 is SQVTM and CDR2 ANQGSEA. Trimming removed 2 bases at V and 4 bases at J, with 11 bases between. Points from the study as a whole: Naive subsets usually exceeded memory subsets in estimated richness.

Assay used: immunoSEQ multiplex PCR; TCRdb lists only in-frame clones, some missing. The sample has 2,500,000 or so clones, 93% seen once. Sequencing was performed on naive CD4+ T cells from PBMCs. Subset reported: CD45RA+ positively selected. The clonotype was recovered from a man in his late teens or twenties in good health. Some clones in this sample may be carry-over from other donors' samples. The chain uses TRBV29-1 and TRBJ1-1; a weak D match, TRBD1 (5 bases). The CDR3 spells CSVEPGRSTEAFF. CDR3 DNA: TGCAGCGTTGAACCGGGGCGATCCACTGAAGCTTTCTTT.